This T cell receptor (beta chain) was obtained from a study of shared clonotypes between healthy human individuals. This CDR3 has 11 amino acids. Between the trimmed V and J ends, which lost 1 base and 7 bases, there was a span of 8 bases. Germline-derived CDR1 and CDR2 are DFQATT and SNEGSKA (reference sequence). The assay was immunoSEQ multiplex PCR, and TCRdb's table has in-frame clones only and misses some. The sample has hundreds of thousands of clones; 73% are singletons. The chain has TRBV20-1 and TRBJ2-7; D is uncertain. This TCR came from a woman in her 30s in good health. The sample comprised memory CD4+ T cells sorted from blood. Subset noted: CD45RA-negative fraction. In DNA, the CDR3 is TGCAGTGCTAGAGGCGACCCGGAGCAGTACTTC. It translates to CSARGDPEQYF.